This T cell receptor beta chain originates from a study of blood T cell repertoires in COVID-19. Study at large: Acute and convalescent COVID-19 samples came from the United States, Italy and Spain. T cells, B-cell-depleted T cells, or PBMCs supplied cDNA or gDNA.

This CDR3 is 15 amino acids long. Germline V gene sequence: CDR1 SGHNT, CDR2 YYREEE (reference sequence). V trimming: 4 bases; J trimming: 0 bases; junction bases outside the gene matches: 5. Study processing details: Reference gene primers were amplified, and this amplification served to estimate nucleated cell counts. Only in-frame clones appear in the TCRdb table, and some are missing; sequencing was by immunoSEQ multiplex PCR. From that table come the V and J calls and clone size; the DNA was used to work out D and trimming. The sample carries over 200,000 clones, 70% to 85% recorded once. The receptor comes from a man aged 35 to 55 who had recovered from COVID-19. Sequenced: peripheral blood. The chain carries TRBV5-4 and TRBJ1-1; 8 positions agree with TRBD1. This CDR3 reads CASSDPDRVNTEAFF. The CDR3 region has the DNA TGTGCCAGCAGCGACCCGGACAGGGTGAACACTGAAGCTTTCTTT. Full variable domain (outside the CDR3, taken from reference TRBV5-4 and TRBJ1-1): ETGVTQSPTHLIKTRGQQVTLRCSSQSGHNTVSWYQQALGQGPQFIFQYYREEENGRGNFPPRFSGLQFPNYSSELNVNALELDDSALYLCASSDPDRVNTEAFFGQGTRLTVV.